This TCR beta chain came from a study of post-analysis software for immune sequencing data. A few counts support this clonotype. Its antigen is unidentified. Researchers reported that TCR beta cDNA libraries carried unique molecular identifiers. TCRdb recomputed calls from the PCR reads with MiXCR, one row per CDR3 protein. The data hold 450,000 or so distinct CDR3 sequences, with roughly 45% observed a single time. Study-wide points: By F measure, samples from a shared preparation batch strongly co-clustered. The study found TRBV5-6, TRBV5-1 and TRBV20-1 among roughly 5 TRBV segments more frequent in patients than controls.

Between the trimmed V and J ends, which lost 0 bases and 0 bases, there was a span of 15 bases. Germline V lookup: CDR1 SGHRS, CDR2 YFSETQ. The CDR3 runs to 17 residues. This sequence joins TRBV5-1 and TRBJ1-2; D unclear. This TCR was sampled from a girl under 18 with multiple sclerosis. Input material: blood. Here the CDR3 DNA reads TGCGCCAGCAGCTTGGAGGCAGGCACCCCTACTAACTATGGCTACACCTTC. Translated, it gives CASSLEAGTPTNYGYTF. The variable domain in full, with the rest retrieved from reference TRBV5-1 and TRBJ1-2, is KAGVTQTPRYLIKTRGQQVTLSCSPISGHRSVSWYQQTPGQGLQFLFEYFSETQRNKGNFPGRFSGRQFSNSRSEMNVSTLELGDSALYLCASSLEAGTPTNYGYTFGSGTRLTVV.